The 23 T cell receptor beta chains below all came from one sample that was sequenced in a study of shared clonotypes between healthy human individuals. Sequenced by immunoSEQ multiplex PCR; TCRdb stores in-frame clones only, minus some. The sample has about 2.1 million clones, over 85% seen once. In the naive CD8 group, cells lacked CD45RO and were positively selected for CCR7, so terminally differentiated effector memory CD45RA+ cells were left out. Sample: naive CD8+ T cells from PBMCs. These receptor sequences come from a man aged 18 to 35 in good health. Some clones in this sample may be carry-over from other donors' samples.

The chain couples TRBV27 to TRBJ2-5, with D possibly being TRBD1 or TRBD2 (5 bases each). The germline CDR1 and CDR2 sequences are MNHEY and SMNVEV (reference sequence). The CDR3 extends over 16 amino acids. The ends were cut back, 5 bases at V and 5 bases at J, with 21 bases in the middle. The CDR3 sequence is CASSPRRGPLFETQYF. Here the CDR3 DNA reads TGTGCCAGCAGTCCCCGCCGGGGACCGCTATTCGAGACCCAGTACTTC.

The chain combines TRBV10-3 with TRBJ1-4; D is undetermined. The V end was cut by 2 bases, the J end by 7 bases, with 2 bases between. The CDR3 spans 11 residues. CDR1 and CDR2 (germline): ENHRY, SYGVKD. CDR3 residues: CAISEGEKLFF. The CDR3 nucleotides read TGTGCCATCAGTGAGGGTGAAAAACTGTTTTTT.

V usage is TRBV5-1 and J usage is TRBJ2-5; 9 nucleotides line up with TRBD1. This CDR3 comprises 18 residues. CDR1 is SGHRS and CDR2 is YFSETQ in the germline V gene. Unmatched junction bases numbered 13, after V lost 1 base and J lost 3 bases. CDR3 residues: CASSLPTGTGYTKETQYF. Written as DNA, the CDR3 is TGCGCCAGCAGCTTGCCTACCGGGACAGGGTACACCAAAGAGACCCAGTACTTC.

The count of this clone is one. The rearrangement joins TRBV4-2 to TRBJ1-2; D might be TRBD1 (5 bases). CDR1 is LGHNA and CDR2 is YNFKEQ in the germline V gene. The CDR3 spans 18 residues. With 0 bases removed from V and 0 bases from J, the gap between germline ends came to 17 bases. The CDR3 loop reads CASSQDPNRPPTNYGYTF. In nucleotides, the CDR3 is TGTGCCAGCAGCCAAGACCCCAACAGGCCACCGACTAACTATGGCTACACCTTC.

V and J are TRBV6-1 and TRBJ2-1; 9 bases line up with TRBD1. Losses at the gene ends were 6 bases for V and 4 bases for J; bases not matched to a gene: 7. CDR3 length equals 15 residues. Per the germline V gene, CDR1 is MNHNS and CDR2 is SASEGT. This CDR3 is CASSQPGQGYNEQFF. In nucleotides, the CDR3 is TGTGCCAGCAGCCAACCGGGACAGGGTTACAATGAGCAGTTCTTC.

V gene TRBV9 combines with J gene TRBJ2-3, with D perhaps TRBD1 or TRBD2 (6 bases each). Germline assignment: CDR1 SGDLS and CDR2 YYNGEE. V lost 3 bases, J lost 1 base, and 18 bases lay in between. The CDR3 consists of 17 residues. CDR3 protein: CASSETGTGGGTDTQYF. The CDR3 DNA reads as TGTGCCAGCAGCGAAACCGGGACTGGGGGCGGCACAGATACGCAGTATTTT.

This chain uses TRBV28 with TRBJ1-1; D remains unclear. CDR1 is MDHEN and CDR2 is SYDVKM in the germline V gene. The CDR3 covers 14 residues. V was cut by 1 base and J by 1 base, with 7 bases left in between. Written as DNA, the CDR3 is TGTGCCAGCAGTTTATTCGCCGGGAACACTGAAGCTTTCTTT. The encoded protein is CASSLFAGNTEAFF. Based on the CDR3 plus reference TRBV28 and TRBJ1-1, the full variable domain is DVKVTQSSRYLVKRTGEKVFLECVQDMDHENMFWYRQDPGLGLRLIYFSYDVKMKEKGDIPEGYSVSREKKERFSLILESASTNQTSMYLCASSLFAGNTEAFFGQGTRLTVV.

The count of this clone is one. This chain connects TRBV7-7 to TRBJ2-3, with no clear D. This CDR3 region has 11 residues. Germline CDR1 and CDR2: SSHAT and FNYEAQ (reference sequence). Here the CDR3 DNA reads TGTTCAACCGTCTCCTCCGATACGCAGTATTTT. This gives the protein CSTVSSDTQYF.

The chain has TRBV29-1 and TRBJ2-7; D is possibly TRBD1 (5 bases). V dropped 4 bases and J dropped 7 bases, with 14 bases sitting between them. CDR3 length: 12 residues. Germline CDR1 is SQVTM and CDR2 is ANQGSEA. Here the CDR3 reads CSVVQAGLEQYF. CDR3 nucleotide sequence: TGCAGCGTTGTTCAGGCAGGGTTAGAGCAGTACTTC.

The chain recombines TRBV10-2 with TRBJ2-1, with 14 bases identical to TRBD2. Germline assignment: CDR1 WSHSY and CDR2 SAAADI. J lost 0 bases, V lost 8 bases, and 24 bases had no gene match. The CDR3 is 23 amino acids. This CDR3 is CASQQGKMTSGRAIINSYNEQFF. CDR3 DNA sequence: TGCGCCAGCCAGCAGGGGAAGATGACTAGCGGGAGGGCCATCATCAACTCCTACAATGAGCAGTTCTTC.

The rearrangement uses TRBV7-9 and TRBJ2-1; the D gene could be TRBD1 or TRBD2 (7 bases each). Germline loops: CDR1 SEHNR, CDR2 FQNEAQ (reference sequence). This CDR3 is built from 14 residues. Trimming stripped 1 base from V and 7 bases from J, with 11 bases between. The CDR3 sequence: CASSLVQGGNEQFF. CDR3 nucleotide sequence: TGTGCCAGCAGCTTAGTCCAGGGGGGGAATGAGCAGTTCTTC.

The genes are TRBV7-2 and TRBJ2-7; the D is unclear. Germline CDR1 reads SGHTA; CDR2 reads FQGNSA. The CDR3 contains 17 residues. V lost 5 bases, J lost 2 bases, and 22 bases lay in between. The CDR3 here is CASSAYPLGSEAYEQYF. The DNA for the CDR3 is TGTGCCAGCAGCGCCTACCCTTTAGGCAGCGAAGCCTACGAGCAGTACTTC.

The J gene is TRBJ1-5, the V gene TRBV4-3; the match to TRBD1 covers 8 bases. The CDR3 totals 16 residues. CDR1 is LGHNA, CDR2 YSLEER, per germline. Trimming took 0 bases from V and 2 from J; bases not matched to a gene: 3. CDR3 in DNA: TGCGCCAGCAGCCAAGACCAGGGGGCCGGCAATCAGCCCCAGCATTTT. This translates into CASSQDQGAGNQPQHF.

Worth noting for this clone: No DNA is shown, since the ends of the CDR3 on it are uncertain; the CDR3 is the one TCRdb lists. The chain recombines TRBV27 with TRBJ2-3; TRBD2, the table's D call, was not compared with the DNA. The CDR3 spans 21 amino acids, including both terminal residues. Looked up from germline, CDR1 is MNHEY and CDR2 is SMNVEV (reference sequence). The CDR3 here is CASSFSVLGLAGENSTDTQYF.

The CDR3 spells CASKGGRNEQFF. The CDR3 nucleotides are TGTGCCAGCAAGGGCGGGCGCAATGAGCAGTTCTTC. The chain joins TRBV7-9 to TRBJ2-1; D might be TRBD2 (5 bases). Germline-derived CDR1 and CDR2 are SEHNR and FQNEAQ (reference sequence). V was clipped by 7 bases and J by 6 bases, with 10 bases between them. CDR3 size: 12 residues.

This clone has more than one count but fewer than ten. The chain is built from TRBV11-2 and TRBJ1-1; D ambiguous. Germline values: CDR1 SGHAT, CDR2 FQNNGV. The CDR3 covers 12 residues. Trimming cost V 11 bases and J 3 bases, with 13 bases left between them. The CDR3 here is CAVLIGYTEAFF. DNA of the CDR3: TGTGCCGTCCTTATAGGTTACACTGAAGCTTTCTTT.

The rearrangement joins TRBV10-3 to TRBJ2-7; no definite D call. Deletions cut 0 bases from V and 4 bases from J, with 7 bases between. This CDR3 comprises 13 residues. The germline V gene has CDR1 ENHRY and CDR2 SYGVKD. The CDR3 spells CAISESPRYEQYF. DNA for the CDR3: TGTGCCATCAGTGAGTCACCCAGGTACGAGCAGTACTTC.

V gene TRBV7-2 combines with J gene TRBJ2-7; D is ambiguous. In germline, CDR1 is SGHTA, CDR2 FQGNSA. The CDR3 runs to 11 residues. V lost 5 bases, J lost 3 bases, and 5 bases lay in between. CDR3 nucleotides: TGTGCCAGCAGCGGAGACTACGAGCAGTACTTC. Protein product: CASSGDYEQYF.

On this clone itself: This sample includes further DNA sequences coding for the same CDR3. The chain employs TRBV11-2 and TRBJ1-1; 11 nucleotides match TRBD1. Germline CDR1 and CDR2: SGHAT and FQNNGV. The J segment lost 4 bases and the V segment lost 1 base, leaving 2 bases of the junction unmatched. The CDR3 has 15 amino acids. This CDR3 reads CASSLVGTGGTEAFF. Here the CDR3 DNA reads TGTGCCAGCAGCTTAGTAGGGACAGGGGGCACTGAAGCTTTCTTT.

V gene TRBV5-6 combines with J gene TRBJ2-1; 9 positions agree with TRBD2. The J segment lost 5 bases and the V segment lost 0 bases, leaving 12 bases of the junction unmatched. The CDR3 consists of 18 residues. Germline assignment: CDR1 SGHDT and CDR2 YYEEEE. The DNA of the CDR3 is TGTGCCAGCAGCTTGGTGAATGGTATCTTAGCGGGAGACAATGAGCAGTTCTTC. The encoded protein is CASSLVNGILAGDNEQFF. Looking up the rest from reference TRBV5-6 and TRBJ2-1 gives the full variable domain: DAGVTQSPTHLIKTRGQQVTLRCSPKSGHDTVSWYQQALGQGPQFIFQYYEEEERQRGNFPDRFSGHQFPNYSSELNVNALLLGDSALYLCASSLVNGILAGDNEQFFGPGTRLTVL.

As DNA, the CDR3 is TGTGCCAGTAGGCCAGGCTACAACACCGGGGAGCTGTTTTTT. Its translation: CASRPGYNTGELFF. This chain joins TRBV19 and TRBJ2-2; D not resolved. CDR1 and CDR2 (germline): LNHDA, SQIVND (reference sequence). The CDR3 totals 14 residues. V lost 6 bases, J lost 2 bases, and 10 bases lay in between. Full variable domain (outside the CDR3, taken from reference TRBV19 and TRBJ2-2): DGGITQSPKYLFRKEGQNVTLSCEQNLNHDAMYWYRQDPGQGLRLIYYSQIVNDFQKGDIAEGYSVSREKKESFPLTVTSAQKNPTAFYLCASRPGYNTGELFFGEGSRLTVL.

V usage is TRBV27 and J usage is TRBJ2-7; tentatively, D is TRBD2 (6 bases). The CDR3 has 13 amino acids. Trimming pared 5 bases from V and 3 bases from J, leaving 11 bases between. Germline V gives CDR1 MNHEY, CDR2 SMNVEV (reference sequence). The CDR3 coding sequence is TGTGCCAGCAGTGCGGGAATCGACTACGAGCAGTACTTC. It encodes CASSAGIDYEQYF.

The sample holds one count of this clone. The gene calls are TRBV5-1 and TRBJ2-7, with 7 bases aligning to TRBD1. The CDR3 totals 15 residues. The junction had 6 bases not matched to a gene; V was cut back by 3 bases and J by 0 bases. Germline V gives CDR1 SGHRS, CDR2 YFSETQ. CDR3 sequence: CASSYPGQPSYEQYF. The CDR3 DNA follows: TGCGCCAGCAGCTATCCGGGACAGCCCTCCTACGAGCAGTACTTC. The full variable domain, with the rest looked up from reference TRBV5-1 and TRBJ2-7, is KAGVTQTPRYLIKTRGQQVTLSCSPISGHRSVSWYQQTPGQGLQFLFEYFSETQRNKGNFPGRFSGRQFSNSRSEMNVSTLELGDSALYLCASSYPGQPSYEQYFGPGTRLTVT.